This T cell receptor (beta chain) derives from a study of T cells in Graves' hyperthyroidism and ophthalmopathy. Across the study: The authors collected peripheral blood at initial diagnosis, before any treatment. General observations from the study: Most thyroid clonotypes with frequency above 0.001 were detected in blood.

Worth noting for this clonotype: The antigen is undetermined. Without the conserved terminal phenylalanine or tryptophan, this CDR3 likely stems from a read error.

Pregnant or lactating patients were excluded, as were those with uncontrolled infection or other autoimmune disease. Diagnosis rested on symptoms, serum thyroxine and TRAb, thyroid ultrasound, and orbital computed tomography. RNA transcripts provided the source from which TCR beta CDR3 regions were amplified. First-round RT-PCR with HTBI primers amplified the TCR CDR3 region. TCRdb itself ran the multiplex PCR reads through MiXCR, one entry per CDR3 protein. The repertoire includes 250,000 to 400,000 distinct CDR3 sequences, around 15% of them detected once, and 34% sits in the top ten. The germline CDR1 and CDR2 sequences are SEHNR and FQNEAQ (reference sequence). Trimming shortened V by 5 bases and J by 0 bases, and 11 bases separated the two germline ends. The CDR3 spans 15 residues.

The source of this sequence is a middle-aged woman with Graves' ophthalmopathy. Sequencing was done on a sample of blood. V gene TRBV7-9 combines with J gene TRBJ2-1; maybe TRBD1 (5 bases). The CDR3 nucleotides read TGTGCCAGCAGCCTCACAGGAAGCTCCTACAATGAGCAGTTCTCC. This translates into CASSLTGSSYNEQFS.